This TCR beta chain appears in the sequencing data of a study of blood T cell repertoires in COVID-19. Study overall: The United States, Italy and Spain provided the acute and convalescent COVID-19 samples.

The authors' processing: Reference gene primer amplification in the assay estimated nucleated cell counts. Only in-frame clones appear in the TCRdb table, and some are missing; sequencing was by immunoSEQ multiplex PCR. The V and J calls and clone size were taken over from that table, and D and trimming were inferred from the DNA. The table includes approximately 260,000 clones, approximately 90% detected once. This CDR3 has 17 amino acids. The V gene end was trimmed by 0 bases and the J gene end by 4 bases; junction bases not matched to a gene: 11. The germline CDR1 and CDR2 sequences are LGHDT and YNNKEL (reference sequence).

Material for sequencing was peripheral blood. The chain recombines TRBV3-1 (or the pseudogene TRBV3-2) with TRBJ1-2; the match to TRBD1 covers 7 bases. The source of this sequence is a young man with active or convalescent COVID-19. The CDR3 DNA sequence: TGTGCCAGCAGCCAAGAATACCGTAAGGGGGCCCCCTATGGCTACACCTTC. Residues: CASSQEYRKGAPYGYTF.